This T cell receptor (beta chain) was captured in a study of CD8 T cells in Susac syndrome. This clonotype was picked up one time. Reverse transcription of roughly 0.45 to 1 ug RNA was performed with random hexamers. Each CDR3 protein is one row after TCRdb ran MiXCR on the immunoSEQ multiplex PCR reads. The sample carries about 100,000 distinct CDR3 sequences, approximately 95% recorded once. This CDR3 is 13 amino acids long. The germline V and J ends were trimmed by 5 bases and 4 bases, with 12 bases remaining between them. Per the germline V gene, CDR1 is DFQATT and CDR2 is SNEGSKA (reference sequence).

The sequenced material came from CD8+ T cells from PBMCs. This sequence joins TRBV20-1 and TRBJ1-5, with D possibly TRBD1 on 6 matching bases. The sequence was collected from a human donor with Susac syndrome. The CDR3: CSARTVMNQPQHF. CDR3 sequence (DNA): TGCAGTGCTCGGACAGTGATGAATCAGCCCCAGCATTTT.